This T cell receptor (beta chain) was recovered during a study of T cells in Graves' hyperthyroidism and ophthalmopathy. Study conclusions and caveats: Ophthalmopathy and stable hyperthyroidism were told apart by a 13 V-J model. Among clonotypes expanded in thyroid above 0.001, most were also found in blood.

On this clonotype: Its specificity is not known.

This CDR3 region has 15 residues. Looked up from germline, CDR1 is SGHRS and CDR2 is YFSETQ. V trimming: 5 bases; J trimming: 7 bases; junction bases outside the gene matches: 11. Amplified regions were TCR beta CDR3 sequences from RNA transcripts. During a first-round RT-PCR of the TCR CDR3, the HTBI primer set was used. One entry per CDR3 protein, called by TCRdb with MiXCR from the multiplex PCR reads. The table lists about 300,000 distinct CDR3 sequences, around 19% of them singletons. The sequencing input was blood. The source is a man in his forties or fifties with Graves' ophthalmopathy. The gene calls are TRBV5-1 and TRBJ2-4; 8 bases match TRBD2. CDR3 DNA: TGCGCCAGCAGTCCCTACGGGGGGGACCGGAACATTCAGTACTTC. Protein product: CASSPYGGDRNIQYF.